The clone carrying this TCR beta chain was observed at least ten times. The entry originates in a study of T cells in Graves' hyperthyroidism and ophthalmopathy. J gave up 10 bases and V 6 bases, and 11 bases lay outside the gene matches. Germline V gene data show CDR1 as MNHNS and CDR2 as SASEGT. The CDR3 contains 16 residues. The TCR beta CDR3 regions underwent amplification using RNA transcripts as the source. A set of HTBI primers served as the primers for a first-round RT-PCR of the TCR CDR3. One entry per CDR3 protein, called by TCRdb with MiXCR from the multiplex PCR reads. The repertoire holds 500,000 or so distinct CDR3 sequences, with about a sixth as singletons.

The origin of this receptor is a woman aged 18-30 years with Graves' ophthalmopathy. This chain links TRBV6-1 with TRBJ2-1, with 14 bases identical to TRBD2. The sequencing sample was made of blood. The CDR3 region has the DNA TGTGCCAGCAGGCTTGAGACTAGCGGGAGGGCCCGGGAGCAGTTCTTC. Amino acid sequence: CASRLETSGRAREQFF.